This T cell receptor (beta chain) was recovered during a study of lymphopenia after photon versus proton radiotherapy. The CDR3 has 14 residues. V was clipped by 4 bases and J by 2 bases; unmatched bases: 5. Germline V gene data show CDR1 as SGHRS and CDR2 as YFSETQ. Assay used: immunoSEQ multiplex PCR; TCRdb lists only in-frame clones, some missing. The table has 150,000 to 200,000 clones, around 85% seen once. The source of this sequence is a man aged 50-60 years with gastric cancer. The sequences come from peripheral blood, collected from a patient treated with photon-based radiotherapy. This sequence joins TRBV5-1 and TRBJ2-5; 7 positions agree with TRBD1. CDR3 protein: CASSPPGQQETQYF. Here the CDR3 DNA reads TGCGCCAGCAGCCCACCGGGACAGCAAGAGACCCAGTACTTC.